The 9 T cell receptor beta chains below all came from one sample that was sequenced in a study of blood T cell repertoires in COVID-19. Assay used: immunoSEQ multiplex PCR; TCRdb lists only in-frame clones, some missing. The table lists under 300,000 clones, approximately 78% of them singletons. The sample was peripheral blood. The source is a young woman with acute or convalescent COVID-19.

The J gene is TRBJ2-1, the V gene TRBV30; 7 bases align to TRBD2. CDR3 size: 14 residues. V dropped 3 bases and J dropped 8; count of bases not matched to a gene: 10. The germline V gene encodes CDR1 GTSNPN and CDR2 SVGIG (reference sequence). The CDR3, as DNA: TGTGCCTGGAGGGCGTGGGAGGGGTCGGATGAGCAGTTCTTC. Translation: CAWRAWEGSDEQFF.

The chain combines TRBV5-1 with TRBJ2-1; 8 bases map to TRBD2. The CDR3 has 17 residues. V shed 3 bases and J 7 bases; nucleotides not matched to a gene: 15. CDR1 is SGHRS and CDR2 is YFSETQ in the germline V gene. Written as DNA, the CDR3 is TGCGCCAGCAGCTGGACGAGCGGGAGTCAAGCGCGGAATGAGCAGTTCTTC. Protein product: CASSWTSGSQARNEQFF.

The rearrangement links TRBV10-3 to TRBJ2-1; 9 positions agree with TRBD2. The germline gives CDR1 ENHRY, CDR2 SYGVKD. CDR3 length: 15 amino acids. J was trimmed by 6 bases and V by 3 bases; bases with no gene match: 6. In DNA form, the CDR3 reads TGTGCCATCAGTGATGGGCGGGAGGGCCTCAATGAGCAGTTCTTC. As protein: CAISDGREGLNEQFF.

J is TRBJ2-3 and V is TRBV24-1, with 12 bases identical to TRBD2. Germline-derived CDR1 and CDR2 are KGHDR and SFDVKD. J gave up 0 bases and V 4 bases, and 7 bases lay outside the gene matches. The CDR3 length is 18 residues. DNA for the CDR3: TGTGCCACCAGTGACCAAGGACTAGCGGGACTGAGCACAGATACGCAGTATTTT. Residues: CATSDQGLAGLSTDTQYF.

The CDR3 DNA reads TGTGCCAGCAGCTTACTGTCTAGCGGAAGGGAGCAGTACTTC. Encoded protein: CASSLLSSGREQYF. V gene TRBV7-8 combines with J gene TRBJ2-7; TRBD2 matches 7 bases. Looked up from germline, CDR1 is SGHVS and CDR2 is FQNEAQ. This CDR3 has 14 amino acids. After removal of 2 bases from V and 7 bases from J, the junction contained 8 bases not matched to a gene. Full variable domain (missing parts from reference TRBV7-8 and TRBJ2-7): GAGVSQSPRYKVAKRGQDVALRCDPISGHVSLFWYQQALGQGPEFLTYFQNEAQLDKSGLPSDRFFAERPEGSVSTLKIQRTQQEDSAVYLCASSLLSSGREQYFGPGTRLTVT.

To note about this clone: At one end the junction does not follow the germline gene, possibly because of a read error. V usage is TRBV7-7 and J usage is TRBJ2-3; 10 bases match TRBD1. Germline-derived CDR1 and CDR2 are SSHAT and FNYEAQ (reference sequence). The CDR3 runs 15 residues. The CDR3, as DNA: TGTGCTAGCAGCTTAGGGACAGGGGTTGCAGATACGCAGTATTTT. Its translation: CASSLGTGVADTQYF. The full variable domain, rest sourced from reference TRBV7-7 and TRBJ2-3, is GAGVSQSPRYKVTKRGQDVTLRCDPISSHATLYWYQQALGQGPEFLTYFNYEAQPDKSGLPSDRFSAERPEGSISTLTIQRTEQRDSAMYRCASSLGTGVADTQYFGPGTRLTVL.

The chain links TRBV10-3 to TRBJ2-1, with 12 bases lining up with TRBD2. The length of the CDR3 is 16 residues. Trimming removed 8 bases from V and 5 bases from J; junction bases left unmatched: 10. CDR1 ENHRY and CDR2 SYGVKD come from the germline V gene. CDR3 loop: CAIGAELAGGNNEQFF. The CDR3 DNA reads as TGTGCCATCGGAGCAGAACTAGCGGGGGGTAACAATGAGCAGTTCTTC.

This clone was picked up many times. The rearrangement uses TRBV18 and TRBJ2-1; 8 bases match TRBD2. The CDR3 consists of 16 residues. Germline CDR1 reads KGHSH; CDR2 reads LQKENI. V lost 3 bases to trimming and J lost 9 bases; unmatched junction nucleotides: 13. CDR3: CASSPPGTSTAGEQFF. The DNA of the CDR3 is TGTGCCAGCTCACCCCCCGGGACTAGTACAGCGGGTGAGCAGTTCTTC.

V is TRBV19 and J is TRBJ1-1, with 8 bases matching TRBD1. Germline V gene sequence: CDR1 LNHDA, CDR2 SQIVND (reference sequence). The CDR3 spans 17 residues. V was pared by 5 bases and J by 4 bases, with 15 bases of the junction left unmatched. The CDR3 nucleotides read TGTGCCAGTAGTTACGGACAGGGACGGACGTGGAGCACTGAAGCTTTCTTT. It is translated as CASSYGQGRTWSTEAFF.